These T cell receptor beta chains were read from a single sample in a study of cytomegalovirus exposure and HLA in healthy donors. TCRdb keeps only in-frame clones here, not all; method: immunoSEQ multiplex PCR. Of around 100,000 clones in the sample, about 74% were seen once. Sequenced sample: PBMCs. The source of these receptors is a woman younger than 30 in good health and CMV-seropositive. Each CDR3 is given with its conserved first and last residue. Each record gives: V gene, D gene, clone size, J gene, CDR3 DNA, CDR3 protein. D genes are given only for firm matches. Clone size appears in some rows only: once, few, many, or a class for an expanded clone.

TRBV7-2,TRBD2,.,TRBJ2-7,TGTGCCAGCACTAAGACCGGGACTAGCGGCCTCGAGCAGTACTTC,CASTKTGTSGLEQYF
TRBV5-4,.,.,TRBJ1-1,TGTGCCAGCAGCCCCCCCGGCCTGGGAGGGACTGAAGCTTTCTTT,CASSPPGLGGTEAFF
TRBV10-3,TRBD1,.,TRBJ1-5,TGTGCCTCCTCGGGACAGGGGGCGCAGAGCAATCAGCCCCAGCATTTT,CASSGQGAQSNQPQHF
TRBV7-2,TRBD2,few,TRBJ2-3,TGTGCCAGCAGCCGATACCCTCCGACTAGCGATCCACAAGATACGCAGTATTTT,CASSRYPPTSDPQDTQYF
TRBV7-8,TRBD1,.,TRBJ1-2,TGTGCCAGCAGTCAAAGGACAGGAACTAACTATGGCTACACCTTC,CASSQRTGTNYGYTF
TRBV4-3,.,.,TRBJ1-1,TGCGCCAGCAGCCAAGTGGGCCTTGAGACTGAAGCTTTCTTT,CASSQVGLETEAFF
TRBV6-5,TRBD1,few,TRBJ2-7,TGTGCCAGCAGTGCCGACGGGACAGGGAGCCACGAGCAGTACTTC,CASSADGTGSHEQYF
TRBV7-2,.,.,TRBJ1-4,TGTGCCAGCAGCTTAGCGCGGAGAGAAAAACTGTTTTTT,CASSLARREKLFF
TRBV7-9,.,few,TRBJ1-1,TGTGCCAGCAGCTTCGGGTCTTCCTTCGGAGCTTTCTTT,CASSFGSSFGAFF
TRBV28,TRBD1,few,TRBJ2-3,TGTGCCAGCAGTGGGGACAGGGGCACAGATACGCAGTATTTT,CASSGDRGTDTQYF
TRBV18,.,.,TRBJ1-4,TGTGCCAGCTCACCCATCGGGCCGGGGGTGGATGAAAAACTGTTTTTT,CASSPIGPGVDEKLFF
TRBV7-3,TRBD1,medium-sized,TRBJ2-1,TGTGCCAGCAGCTTATTCCAACAGGGGGCAGGCAATGAGCAGTTCTTC,CASSLFQQGAGNEQFF
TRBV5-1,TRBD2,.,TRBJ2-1,TGCGCCAGCATGCGGGAGGTGAGGGATGAGCAGTTCTTC,CASMREVRDEQFF
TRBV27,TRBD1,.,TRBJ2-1,TGTGCCAGCAGTTCCCAACAGGGGGTGAATGAGCAGTTCTTC,CASSSQQGVNEQFF
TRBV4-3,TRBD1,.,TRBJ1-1,TGCGCCAGCAGCCAAGATCTGTTGACAGGGGATAAGTTCATGAACACTGAAGCTTTCTTT,CASSQDLLTGDKFMNTEAFF
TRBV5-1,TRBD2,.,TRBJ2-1,TGCGCCAGCAGCTTGACGCCGAGCGGGGAGTTAACCTACAATGAGCAGTTCTTC,CASSLTPSGELTYNEQFF
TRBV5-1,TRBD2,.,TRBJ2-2,TGCGCCAGCAGCCCAAGTACGGGAGGAAACACCGGGGAGCTGTTTTTT,CASSPSTGGNTGELFF
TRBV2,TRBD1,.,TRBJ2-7,TGTGCCAGCAGTGAAGGGACAGGGAATCCCGAGCAGTACTTC,CASSEGTGNPEQYF
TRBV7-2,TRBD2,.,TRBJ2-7,TGTGCCAGCAGCTTAGTCGCGGGAGCATACGAGCAGTACTTC,CASSLVAGAYEQYF
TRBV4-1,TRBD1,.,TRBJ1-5,TGCGCCAGCAGCCAATTTACGGGACAGGGGGCGCGCAATCAGCCCCAGCATTTT,CASSQFTGQGARNQPQHF
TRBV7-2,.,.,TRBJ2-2,TGTGCCAGCAGCCCTTGGGACTCGAACACCGGGGAGCTGTTTTTT,CASSPWDSNTGELFF
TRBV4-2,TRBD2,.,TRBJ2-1,TGTGCCAGCAGCCCCTTTGAAGCGGGAGGGTACAATGAGCAGTTCTTC,CASSPFEAGGYNEQFF
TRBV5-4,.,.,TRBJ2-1,TGTGCCAGCAGCTTGGGGCAGGGAAGGGCCAATGAGCAGTTCTTC,CASSLGQGRANEQFF
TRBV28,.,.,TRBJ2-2,TGTGCCAGCACCCTGGGGGGGCACGGGGAGCTGTTTTTT,CASTLGGHGELFF
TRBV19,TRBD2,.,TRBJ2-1,TGTGCCAGTAGTGCTAGCGGGAAGGGGAATGAGCAGTTCTTC,CASSASGKGNEQFF
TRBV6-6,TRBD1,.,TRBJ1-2,TGTGCCAGCAGTTACTCGGACAGGGGCCGTTATGGCTACACCTTC,CASSYSDRGRYGYTF
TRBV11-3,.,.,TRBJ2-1,TGTGCCAGCAGCTTAGGGCTAGCACATAATTTGGATGAGCAGTTCTTC,CASSLGLAHNLDEQFF
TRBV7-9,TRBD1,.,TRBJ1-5,TGTGCCAGCAGCCCTGGGCCCAGGGGGGAAGAGCATTTT,CASSPGPRGEEHF